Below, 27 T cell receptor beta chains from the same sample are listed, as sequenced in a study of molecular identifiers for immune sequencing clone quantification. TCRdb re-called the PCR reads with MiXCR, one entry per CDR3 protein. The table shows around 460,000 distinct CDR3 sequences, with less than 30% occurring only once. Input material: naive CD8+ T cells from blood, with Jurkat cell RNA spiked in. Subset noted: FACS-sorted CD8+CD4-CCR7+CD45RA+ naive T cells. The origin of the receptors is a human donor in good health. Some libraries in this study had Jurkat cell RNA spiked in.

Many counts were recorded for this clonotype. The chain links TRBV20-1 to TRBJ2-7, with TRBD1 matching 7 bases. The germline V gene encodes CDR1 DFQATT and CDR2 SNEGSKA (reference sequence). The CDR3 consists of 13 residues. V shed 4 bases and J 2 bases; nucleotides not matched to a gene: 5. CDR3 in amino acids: CSATGTVTYEQYF. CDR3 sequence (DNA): TGCAGTGCTACCGGGACAGTGACCTACGAGCAGTACTTC.

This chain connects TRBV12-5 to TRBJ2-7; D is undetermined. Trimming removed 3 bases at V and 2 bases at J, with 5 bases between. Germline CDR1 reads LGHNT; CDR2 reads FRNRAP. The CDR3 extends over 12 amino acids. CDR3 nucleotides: TGTGCTAGTGGTTTATGGACCTACGAGCAGTACTTC. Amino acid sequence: CASGLWTYEQYF.

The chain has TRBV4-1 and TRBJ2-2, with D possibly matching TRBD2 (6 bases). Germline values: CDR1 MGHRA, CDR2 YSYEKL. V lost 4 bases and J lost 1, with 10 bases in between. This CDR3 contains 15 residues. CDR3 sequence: CASSPEGRNTGELFF. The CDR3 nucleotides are TGCGCCAGCAGCCCGGAGGGGAGGAACACCGGGGAGCTGTTTTTT.

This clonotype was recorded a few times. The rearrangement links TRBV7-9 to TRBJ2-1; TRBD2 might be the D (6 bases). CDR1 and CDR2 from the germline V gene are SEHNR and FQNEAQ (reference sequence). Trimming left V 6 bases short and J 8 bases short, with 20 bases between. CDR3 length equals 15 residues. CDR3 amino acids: CASRADSGFWDEQFF. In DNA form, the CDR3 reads TGTGCCAGCAGGGCAGACAGCGGGTTCTGGGATGAGCAGTTCTTC.

The CDR3 bases are TGCAGTGCTAGACCTGGACCCAACACCGGGGAGCTGTTTTTT. Amino acids: CSARPGPNTGELFF. V gene TRBV20-1 combines with J gene TRBJ2-2; no clear D. Trimming took off 2 bases at V and 2 bases at J, with 9 bases between the two ends. CDR3 length: 14 residues. CDR1 DFQATT and CDR2 SNEGSKA come from the germline V gene (reference sequence).

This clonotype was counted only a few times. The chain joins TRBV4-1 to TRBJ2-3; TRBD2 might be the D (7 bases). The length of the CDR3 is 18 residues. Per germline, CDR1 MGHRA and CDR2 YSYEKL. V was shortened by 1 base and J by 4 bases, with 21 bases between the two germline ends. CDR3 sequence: CASSQAEGPVGGADTQYF. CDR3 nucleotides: TGCGCCAGCAGCCAAGCCGAAGGTCCCGTAGGGGGGGCAGATACGCAGTATTTT.

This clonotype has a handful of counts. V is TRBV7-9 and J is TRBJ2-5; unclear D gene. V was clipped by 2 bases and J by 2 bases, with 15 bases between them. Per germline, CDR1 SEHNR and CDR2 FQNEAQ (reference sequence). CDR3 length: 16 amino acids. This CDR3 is CASSLFFVIDQETQYF. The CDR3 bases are TGTGCCAGCAGCTTATTCTTCGTCATAGATCAAGAGACCCAGTACTTC.

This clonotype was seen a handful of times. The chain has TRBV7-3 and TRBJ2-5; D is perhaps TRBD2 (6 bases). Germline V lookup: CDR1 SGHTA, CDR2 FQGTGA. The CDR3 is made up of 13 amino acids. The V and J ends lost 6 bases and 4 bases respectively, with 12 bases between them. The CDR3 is CASRPSVGETQYF. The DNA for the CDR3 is TGTGCCAGCAGGCCTAGCGTTGGAGAGACCCAGTACTTC.

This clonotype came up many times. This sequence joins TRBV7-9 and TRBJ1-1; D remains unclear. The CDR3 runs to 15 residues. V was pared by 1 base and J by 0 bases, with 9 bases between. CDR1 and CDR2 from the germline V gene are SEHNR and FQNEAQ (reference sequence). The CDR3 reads CASSLELGLNTEAFF. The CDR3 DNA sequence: TGTGCCAGCAGCTTAGAATTGGGGTTGAACACTGAAGCTTTCTTT.

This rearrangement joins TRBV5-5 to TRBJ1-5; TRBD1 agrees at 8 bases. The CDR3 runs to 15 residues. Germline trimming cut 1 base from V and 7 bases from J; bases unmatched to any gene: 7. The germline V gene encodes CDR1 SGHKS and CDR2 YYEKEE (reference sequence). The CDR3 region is CASSLTGGDWQPQHF. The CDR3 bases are TGTGCCAGCAGCTTGACAGGGGGTGACTGGCAGCCCCAGCATTTT.

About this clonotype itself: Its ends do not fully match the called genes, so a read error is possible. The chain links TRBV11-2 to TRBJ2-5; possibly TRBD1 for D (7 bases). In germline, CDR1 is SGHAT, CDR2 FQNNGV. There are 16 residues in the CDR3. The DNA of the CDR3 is TGTGCCAGCAGCTTAGTGGCAGGGGGACTCCAAGAGGCCCAGTACTTC. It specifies CASSLVAGGLQEAQYF.

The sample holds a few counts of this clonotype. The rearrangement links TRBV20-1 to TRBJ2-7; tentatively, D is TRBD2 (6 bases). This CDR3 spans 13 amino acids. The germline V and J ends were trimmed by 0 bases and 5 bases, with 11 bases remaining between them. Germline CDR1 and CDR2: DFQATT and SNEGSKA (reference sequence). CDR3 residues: CSAREPTRNEQYF. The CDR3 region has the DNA TGCAGTGCTAGAGAACCGACTAGGAACGAGCAGTACTTC.

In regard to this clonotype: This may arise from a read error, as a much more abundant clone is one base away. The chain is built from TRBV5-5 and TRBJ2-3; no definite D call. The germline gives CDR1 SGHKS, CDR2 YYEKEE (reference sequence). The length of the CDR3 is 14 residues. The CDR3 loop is CAGSFELPTDTQYF. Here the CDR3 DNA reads TGTGCCGGCAGCTTCGAACTACCCACAGATACGCAGTATTTT. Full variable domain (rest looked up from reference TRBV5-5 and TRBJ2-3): DAGVTQSPTHLIKTRGQQVTLRCSPISGHKSVSWYQQVLGQGPQFIFQYYEKEERGRGNFPDRFSARQFPNYSSELNVNALLLGDSALYLCAGSFELPTDTQYFGPGTRLTVL.

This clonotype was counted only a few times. CDR3 residues: CASSLEEGSLATNEKLFF. In DNA, the CDR3 is TGTGCCAGCAGCTTAGAAGAAGGGAGCCTTGCAACTAATGAAAAACTGTTTTTT. The V gene is TRBV7-9, the J gene TRBJ1-4, with D uncertain. This CDR3 is built from 18 residues. V lost 1 base and J 0 bases, leaving 15 bases between the germline ends. Germline V gene lookup returns CDR1 SEHNR and CDR2 FQNEAQ (reference sequence).

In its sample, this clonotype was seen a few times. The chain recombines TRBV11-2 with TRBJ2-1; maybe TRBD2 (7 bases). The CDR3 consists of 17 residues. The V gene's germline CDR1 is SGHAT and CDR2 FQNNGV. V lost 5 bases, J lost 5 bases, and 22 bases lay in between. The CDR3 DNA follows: TGTGCCAGCAGCCCCCCGTTAACGGGGGGCTTGAACAATGAGCAGTTCTTC. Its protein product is CASSPPLTGGLNNEQFF.

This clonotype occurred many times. The CDR3 sequence: CASRRQSNTGELFF. CDR3 coding DNA: TGTGCCAGCAGACGACAGTCGAACACCGGGGAGCTGTTTTTT. This chain uses TRBV7-8 with TRBJ2-2, with D possibly matching TRBD1 (5 bases). This CDR3 has 14 amino acids. Trimming pared 6 bases from V and 0 bases from J, leaving 8 bases between. CDR1 is SGHVS, CDR2 FQNEAQ, per germline.

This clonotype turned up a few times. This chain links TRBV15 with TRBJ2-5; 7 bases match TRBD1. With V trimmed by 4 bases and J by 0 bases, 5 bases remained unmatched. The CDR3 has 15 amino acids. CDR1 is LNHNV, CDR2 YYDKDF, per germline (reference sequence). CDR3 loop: CATSNPDRDQETQYF. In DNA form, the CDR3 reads TGTGCCACCAGCAATCCTGACAGGGACCAAGAGACCCAGTACTTC.

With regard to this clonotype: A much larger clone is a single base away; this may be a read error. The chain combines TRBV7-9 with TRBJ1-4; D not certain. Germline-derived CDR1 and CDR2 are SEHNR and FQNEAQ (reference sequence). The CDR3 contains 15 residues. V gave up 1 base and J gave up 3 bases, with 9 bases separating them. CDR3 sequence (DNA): TGTGCCAGCAGCTTAGTGTTGGATTCTAATGAAAAACTGTTTTTT. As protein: CASSLVLDSNEKLFF.

CDR3 sequence (DNA): TGCAGTGCTCCACGCTTAAGCAAGAACACTGAAGCTTTCTTT. It specifies CSAPRLSKNTEAFF. The V call is TRBV20-1, the J call TRBJ1-1; D unclear. CDR1 and CDR2 from the germline V gene are DFQATT and SNEGSKA (reference sequence). CDR3 length: 14 residues. Trimming removed 5 bases at V and 1 base at J, with 14 bases between.

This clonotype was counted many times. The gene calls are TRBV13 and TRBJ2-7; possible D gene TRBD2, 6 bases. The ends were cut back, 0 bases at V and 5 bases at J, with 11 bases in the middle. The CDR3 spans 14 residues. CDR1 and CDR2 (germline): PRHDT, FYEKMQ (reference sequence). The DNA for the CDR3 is TGTGCCAGCAGCTTAGGGGAGGGCGGGAACGAGCAGTACTTC. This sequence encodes CASSLGEGGNEQYF.

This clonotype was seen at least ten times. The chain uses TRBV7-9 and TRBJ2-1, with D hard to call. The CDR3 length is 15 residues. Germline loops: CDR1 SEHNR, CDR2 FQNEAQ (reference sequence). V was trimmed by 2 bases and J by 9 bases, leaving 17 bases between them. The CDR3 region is CASSLRARDFGEQFF. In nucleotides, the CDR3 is TGTGCCAGCAGCTTAAGAGCAAGGGATTTCGGTGAGCAGTTCTTC.

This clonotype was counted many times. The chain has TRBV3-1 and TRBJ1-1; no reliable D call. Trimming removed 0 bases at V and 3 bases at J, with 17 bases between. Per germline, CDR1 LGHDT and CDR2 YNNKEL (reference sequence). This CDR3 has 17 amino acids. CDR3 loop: CASSQDESRALDTEAFF. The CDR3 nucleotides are TGTGCCAGCAGCCAAGATGAAAGCAGAGCCCTAGACACTGAAGCTTTCTTT. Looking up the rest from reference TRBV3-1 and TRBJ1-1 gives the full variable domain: DTAVSQTPKYLVTQMGNDKSIKCEQNLGHDTMYWYKQDSKKFLKIMFSYNNKELIINETVPNRFSPKSPDKAHLNLHINSLELGDSAVYFCASSQDESRALDTEAFFGQGTRLTVV.

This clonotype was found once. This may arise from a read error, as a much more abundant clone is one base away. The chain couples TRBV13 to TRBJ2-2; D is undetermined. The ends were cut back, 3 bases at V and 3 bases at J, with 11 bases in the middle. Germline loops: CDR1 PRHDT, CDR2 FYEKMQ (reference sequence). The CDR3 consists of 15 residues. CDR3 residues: CASSLEQDDTGELFF. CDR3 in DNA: TGTGCCAGCAGCTTGGAGCAGGATGACACCGGGGAGCTGTTTTTT.

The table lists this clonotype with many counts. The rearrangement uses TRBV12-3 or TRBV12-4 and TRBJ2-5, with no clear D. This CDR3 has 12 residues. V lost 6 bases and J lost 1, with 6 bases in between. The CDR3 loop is CASRTSQETQYF. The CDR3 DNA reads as TGTGCCAGCAGAACGAGCCAAGAGACCCAGTACTTC.

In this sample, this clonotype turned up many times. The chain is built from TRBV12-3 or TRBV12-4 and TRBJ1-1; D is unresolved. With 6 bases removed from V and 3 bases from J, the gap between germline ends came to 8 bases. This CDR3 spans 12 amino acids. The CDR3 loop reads CASRWGDTEAFF. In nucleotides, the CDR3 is TGTGCCAGCAGATGGGGTGACACTGAAGCTTTCTTT.

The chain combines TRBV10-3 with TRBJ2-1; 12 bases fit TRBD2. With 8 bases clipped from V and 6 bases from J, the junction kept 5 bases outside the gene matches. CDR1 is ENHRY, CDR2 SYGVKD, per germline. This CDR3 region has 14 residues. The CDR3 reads CAISSGGAGNEQFF. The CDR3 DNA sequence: TGTGCCATCTCTAGCGGGGGGGCCGGCAATGAGCAGTTCTTC.

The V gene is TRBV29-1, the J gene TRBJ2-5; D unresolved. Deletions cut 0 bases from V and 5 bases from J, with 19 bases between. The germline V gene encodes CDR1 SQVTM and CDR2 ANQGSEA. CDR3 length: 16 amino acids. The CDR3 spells CSVEDPQILVRETQYF. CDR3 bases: TGCAGCGTTGAAGATCCCCAAATCCTAGTCCGGGAGACCCAGTACTTC.